This T cell receptor (beta chain) was documented in a study of OX40 agonist ivuxolimab in advanced cancers. The V gene's germline CDR1 is SNHLY and CDR2 FYNNEI. The CDR3 contains 14 residues. V was cut by 4 bases and J by 3 bases, with 10 bases left in between. TCRdb's table, derived via immunoSEQ multiplex PCR, lists solely in-frame clones and lacks some. Of 40,000 to 45,000 clones listed, approximately 90% are singletons. The source material was CD4+ or CD8+ T cells sorted from blood, sampled in a trial of the OX40 agonist ivuxolimab. This chain connects TRBV2 to TRBJ2-1, with D possibly being TRBD1 (5 bases). The sequence derives from an adult with an advanced solid tumor such as melanoma, head and neck, liver or kidney cancer. The CDR3 is CASSARGLYNEQFF. The DNA for the CDR3 is TGTGCCAGCAGTGCTAGGGGCCTCTACAATGAGCAGTTCTTC.